Sequencing of this TCR beta chain was carried out in a study of CD8+ T cells in alopecia areata. Following RNA extraction, reverse transcription yielded cDNA that acted as the sequencing template. The protocol was immunoSEQ multiplex PCR, while the TCRdb copy is restricted to in-frame clones and leaves out a portion. The sample yields some 220,000 clones, about 57% seen once. Treatment: oral pan-JAK inhibitor, 5-10 mg twice daily. This sample comprised CD4+ T cells sorted from blood, obtained at week 4, from a patient treated with tofacitinib. This sequence was found in a human donor with alopecia areata.

The CDR3 loop reads CAWSTGGWSNYGYTF. The CDR3 nucleotides are TGTGCCTGGAGCACAGGGGGCTGGAGTAACTATGGCTACACCTTC. This chain connects TRBV30 to TRBJ1-2, with TRBD1 matching 9 bases. The length of the CDR3 is 15 residues. V gave up 3 bases and J gave up 1 base; unmatched junction bases: 6. Germline assignment: CDR1 GTSNPN and CDR2 SVGIG (reference sequence).